Here is one T cell receptor (beta chain) with its context. Antigen unknown. The data originate from a study of T-cell reconstitution after alpha-beta-depleted transplantation in children. Study-wide findings and caveats: There were some patients whose high TCRbeta diversity at day 60 came from surviving recipient T cells and thymic progenitors. When one year had passed after transplant, most T-cell counts and diversity came from newly produced T cells. At around two months after transplant, the alpha-beta T cells were reportedly derived from several hundred expanded clones that came from non-depleted graft cells.

The CDR3 loop spans 16 amino acids. Per the germline V gene, CDR1 is MNHEY and CDR2 is SVGAGI. Trimming cost V 0 bases and J 7 bases; bases outside gene matches: 6. Unique molecular identifiers were incorporated into the prepared TCRbeta library. One entry per CDR3 protein results from TCRdb running MiXCR on the PCR reads. The data contain 780,000 or so distinct CDR3 sequences, about 15% of them singletons. J is TRBJ1-4 and V is TRBV6-5; 9 bases fit TRBD1. The TCR was taken from a male patient younger than 18 who had a stem cell transplant for acute lymphoblastic leukemia, so the T cells may come from the graft donor. Here the sequenced sample was PBMCs, mostly from graft donor cells, taken 360 days after TCRalphabeta/CD19-depleted stem cell transplant. The CDR3 bases are TGTGCCAGCAGTTACTCTAGGGACAGGGACGGTGAAAAACTGTTTTTT. Translating it yields CASSYSRDRDGEKLFF.